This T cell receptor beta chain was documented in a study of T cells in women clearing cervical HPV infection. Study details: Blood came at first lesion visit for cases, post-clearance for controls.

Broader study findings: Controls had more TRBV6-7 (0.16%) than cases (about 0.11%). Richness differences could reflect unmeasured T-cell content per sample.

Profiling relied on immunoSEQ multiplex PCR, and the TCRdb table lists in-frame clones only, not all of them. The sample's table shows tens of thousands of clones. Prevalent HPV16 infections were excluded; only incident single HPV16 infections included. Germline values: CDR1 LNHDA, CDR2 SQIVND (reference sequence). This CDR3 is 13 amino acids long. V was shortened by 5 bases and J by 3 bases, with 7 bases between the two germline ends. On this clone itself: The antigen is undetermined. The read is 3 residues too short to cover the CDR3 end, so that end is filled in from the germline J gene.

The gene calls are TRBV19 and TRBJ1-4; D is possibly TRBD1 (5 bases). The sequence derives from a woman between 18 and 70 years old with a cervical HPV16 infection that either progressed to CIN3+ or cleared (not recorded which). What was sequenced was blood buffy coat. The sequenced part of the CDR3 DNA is TGTGCCAGTAGTTCGACAGCTAATGAAAAA. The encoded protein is CASSSTANEK. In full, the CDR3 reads CASSSTANEKLFF. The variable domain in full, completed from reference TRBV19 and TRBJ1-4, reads DGGITQSPKYLFRKEGQNVTLSCEQNLNHDAMYWYRQDPGQGLRLIYYSQIVNDFQKGDIAEGYSVSREKKESFPLTVTSAQKNPTAFYLCASSSTANEKLFFGSGTQLSVL.